These 8 T cell receptor beta chains were all obtained from the same sample, sequenced in a study of regulatory T cells in long-lasting Graves disease (dated by TCRdb to about 2021). Read against the paper, the sample's time point label means: persistent/refractory GD, antithyroid drugs over 5 years with positive TRAb. For both TCR sequencing and RNA sequencing, RNA was extracted from PBMCs in TRIzol. The library was built by means of multiplex PCR. Instrument on record: Illumina HiSeq 4000. To build TCR beta libraries, CDR3 regions were amplified by Arm-PCR using iRepertoire HTBI primers. Using fastp trimming at Q25 and MiXCR clonotype assembly, TCRdb reanalyzed the public sequencing data and kept in-frame beta chains. Rows with a matching CDR3 protein are joined into one entry that keeps the most common DNA and genes. The sample has about 660,000 distinct CDR3 sequences on record, about 32% of them singletons. Jointly, the top ten make up 42% of the sample.

The sample consisted of peripheral blood mononuclear cells (PBMCs), taken when the disease was refractory, from a patient treated with antithyroid drugs. The receptors here all came from a female donor with Graves disease.

The sample holds many counts of this clonotype. The chain uses TRBV12-3 or TRBV12-4 and TRBJ1-4, with 7 bases lining up with TRBD1. The length of the CDR3 is 15 residues. With V trimmed by 1 base and J by 1 base, 0 bases remained unmatched. The CDR3 coding sequence is TGTGCCAGCAGTTTAGGGGACAGAACTAATGAAAAACTGTTTTTT. Protein product: CASSLGDRTNEKLFF.

The rearrangement joins TRBV9 to TRBJ1-4, with D perhaps matching TRBD1 (5 bases). V lost 1 base to trimming and J lost 7 bases, with 17 bases between them. CDR3 length: 16 amino acids. CDR1 and CDR2 (germline): SGDLS, YYNGEE. CDR3 in DNA: TGTGCCAGCAGCGTATCTGTGGGGGGAGCGGTTGAAAAACTGTTTTTT. Its translation is CASSVSVGGAVEKLFF.

This clonotype was counted a single time. The rearrangement links TRBV12-3 or TRBV12-4 to TRBJ2-3, with 9 nucleotides matching TRBD2. This CDR3 comprises 16 residues. The J segment lost 6 bases and the V segment lost 7 bases, leaving 14 bases of the junction unmatched. CDR3 sequence (DNA): TGTGCCAGCACTGACCCTAGCGGGGAGACTCTTGATACGCAGTATTTT. Encoded protein: CASTDPSGETLDTQYF.

This clonotype was seen a handful of times. The chain joins TRBV29-1 to TRBJ1-2; no clear D gene. Germline CDR1 reads SQVTM; CDR2 reads ANQGSEA. V shed 0 bases and J shed 2 bases, with 10 bases lying between them. CDR3 size: 14 residues. This chain's CDR3 is CSVEDPAQNYGYTF. Here the CDR3 DNA reads TGCAGCGTTGAAGATCCGGCCCAAAACTATGGCTACACCTTC. Combining the CDR3 with reference TRBV29-1 and TRBJ1-2 gives the whole variable domain SAVISQKPSRDICQRGTSLTIQCQVDSQVTMMFWYRQQPGQSLTLIATANQGSEATYESGFVIDKFPISRPNLTFSTLTVSNMSPEDSSIYLCSVEDPAQNYGYTFGSGTRLTVV.

The CDR3 DNA follows: TGCAGTGCTAGTTACAGGGGGTTCTCCTACGAGCAGTACTTC. The encoded protein is CSASYRGFSYEQYF. This chain connects TRBV20-1 to TRBJ2-7, with 8 bases matching TRBD1. This CDR3 region has 14 residues. The V gene end was trimmed by 3 bases and the J gene end by 0 bases; junction bases not matched to a gene: 4. Germline loops: CDR1 DFQATT, CDR2 SNEGSKA (reference sequence).

This clonotype was observed a handful of times. The chain is built from TRBV10-1 and TRBJ1-1; 8 nucleotides align to TRBD1. Germline V lookup: CDR1 WNHNN, CDR2 SYGVQD (reference sequence). V was clipped by 7 bases and J by 6 bases; unmatched bases: 10. The CDR3 sequence is 14 residues long. The CDR3, as DNA: TGCGCCAGCACCCCTCCCCCGACAGGGGCTGAAGCTTTCTTT. This translates into CASTPPPTGAEAFF.

The chain couples TRBV7-9 to TRBJ2-7, with 7 positions matching TRBD2. CDR3 length equals 17 residues. The trim removed 5 bases at V and 0 bases at J, leaving 13 bases unmatched. The germline V gene has CDR1 SEHNR and CDR2 FQNEAQ (reference sequence). The CDR3 spells CASSPPSSGIRSYEQYF. CDR3 in DNA: TGTGCCAGCAGCCCCCCCTCGAGCGGGATCCGCTCCTACGAGCAGTACTTC.

J is TRBJ1-5 and V is TRBV12-3 or TRBV12-4; TRBD1 matches 7 bases. This CDR3 is built from 16 residues. After removal of 5 bases from V and 4 bases from J, the junction contained 11 bases not matched to a gene. CDR3 region: CASSRTGAWENQPQHF. In DNA form, the CDR3 reads TGTGCCAGCAGTCGAACAGGGGCTTGGGAGAATCAGCCCCAGCATTTT.